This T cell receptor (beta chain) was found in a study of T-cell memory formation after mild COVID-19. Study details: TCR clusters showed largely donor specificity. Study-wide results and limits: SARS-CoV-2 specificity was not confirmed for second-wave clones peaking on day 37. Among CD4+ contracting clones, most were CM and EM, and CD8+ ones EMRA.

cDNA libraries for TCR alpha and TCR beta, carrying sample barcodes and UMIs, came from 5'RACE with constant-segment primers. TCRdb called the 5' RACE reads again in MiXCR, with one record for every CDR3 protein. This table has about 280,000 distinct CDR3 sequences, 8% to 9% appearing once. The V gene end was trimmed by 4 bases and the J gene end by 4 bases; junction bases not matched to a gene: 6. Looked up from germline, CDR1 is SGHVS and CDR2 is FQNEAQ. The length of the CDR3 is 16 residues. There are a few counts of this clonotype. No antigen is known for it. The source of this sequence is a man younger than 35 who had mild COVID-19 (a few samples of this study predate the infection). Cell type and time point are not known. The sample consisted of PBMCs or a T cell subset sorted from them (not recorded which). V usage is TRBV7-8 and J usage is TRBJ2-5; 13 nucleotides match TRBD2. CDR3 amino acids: CASSSRTSGGRETQYF. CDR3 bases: TGTGCCAGCAGCTCCCGGACTAGCGGGGGAAGAGAGACCCAGTACTTC.